The 26 T cell receptor beta chains below come from one sample, sequenced in a study of T cells in Graves' hyperthyroidism and ophthalmopathy. Researchers took RNA transcripts and amplified the TCR beta CDR3 regions from them. With the HTBI primer set, the TCR CDR3 went through a first round of RT-PCR. MiXCR was run by TCRdb on the multiplex PCR reads, yielding one entry per CDR3 protein. Of around 690,000 distinct CDR3 sequences in the sample, about 18% were seen once. Material for sequencing was blood. Receptors were obtained from a man between 50 and 59 years old with Graves' hyperthyroidism.

The J gene is TRBJ2-7, the V gene TRBV7-6; D not resolved. CDR3 length: 15 amino acids. Per germline, CDR1 SGHVS and CDR2 FNYEAQ. V lost 6 bases and J lost 6, with 21 bases in between. DNA of the CDR3: TGTGCCAGCAGTTTACAGTTGGTCCAGGATTGCGAGCAGTACTTC. This codes for CASSLQLVQDCEQYF.

Ten or more counts support this clonotype. The chain links TRBV7-8 to TRBJ2-1; possibly TRBD2 for D (6 bases). The CDR3 runs 13 residues. Germline CDR1 reads SGHVS; CDR2 reads FQNEAQ. Trimming left V 6 bases short and J 7 bases short, with 13 bases between. CDR3 bases: TGTGCCAGCAGTTTTTGGACTAAGAATGAGCAGTTCTTC. Its protein product is CASSFWTKNEQFF.

This clonotype was observed at least ten times. The chain joins TRBV19 to TRBJ1-2, with D uncertain. CDR1 LNHDA and CDR2 SQIVND come from the germline V gene (reference sequence). Trimming left V 5 bases short and J 0 bases short, with 13 bases between. The CDR3 is made up of 15 amino acids. CDR3 sequence (DNA): TGTGCCAGTAGTTCTAGACCGTGGTCTAACTATGGCTACACCTTC. Protein product: CASSSRPWSNYGYTF.

This clonotype was observed at least ten times. The genes are TRBV20-1 and TRBJ1-6; 9 bases are a match to TRBD1. The V and J ends lost 0 bases and 4 bases, in that order; junction bases with no gene match: 13. Germline values: CDR1 DFQATT, CDR2 SNEGSKA (reference sequence). CDR3 size: 19 residues. CDR3 DNA sequence: TGCAGTGCTAGAGATATTCTAAGGGGGACAGGGACTTATAATTCACCCCTCCACTTT. This sequence encodes CSARDILRGTGTYNSPLHF.

Worth noting for this clonotype: A much larger clone lies one base from this, so it may be a read error. It is likely a read error, because the conserved phenylalanine at the end of the CDR3 is missing. The rearrangement uses TRBV5-1 and TRBJ1-1; 9 bases align to TRBD1. Trimming took 0 bases from V and 6 from J; bases not matched to a gene: 6. The germline V gene encodes CDR1 SGHRS and CDR2 YFSETQ. There are 15 residues in the CDR3. CDR3 coding DNA: TGCGCCAGCAGCTTGGCCACAGGGGGCAATCCTGAAGCTTTCCTT. It encodes CASSLATGGNPEAFL.

This clonotype was recorded at least ten times. J is TRBJ1-5 and V is TRBV3-1; 7 bases match TRBD1. This CDR3 has 14 amino acids. Losses at the gene ends were 3 bases for V and 4 bases for J; bases not matched to a gene: 3. CDR1 and CDR2 (germline): LGHDT, YNNKEL (reference sequence). The CDR3 loop reads CASSHGRGNQPQHF. In DNA form, the CDR3 reads TGTGCCAGCAGCCACGGCAGGGGGAATCAGCCCCAGCATTTT.

This clonotype has just a few counts. The chain joins TRBV7-3 to TRBJ1-2, with D possibly TRBD1 on 5 matching bases. CDR1 is SGHTA and CDR2 is FQGTGA in the germline V gene. CDR3 size: 15 residues. Trimming cost V 5 bases and J 4 bases, with 17 bases left between them. The CDR3 region is CASSPPGQGVYGYTF. DNA for the CDR3: TGTGCCAGCAGCCCCCCTGGGCAGGGAGTCTATGGCTACACCTTC.

V usage is TRBV12-3 or TRBV12-4 and J usage is TRBJ1-5; perhaps TRBD1 as D (6 bases). This CDR3 contains 14 residues. Deletions cut 5 bases from V and 4 bases from J, with 12 bases between. CDR3 protein: CASSPYTGNQPQHF. DNA for the CDR3: TGTGCCAGCAGTCCTTACACAGGGAATCAGCCCCAGCATTTT.

This clonotype was counted many times. The rearrangement joins TRBV9 to TRBJ2-1; 9 bases are a match to TRBD2. Germline V lookup: CDR1 SGDLS, CDR2 YYNGEE. This CDR3 region has 16 residues. V lost 3 bases to trimming and J lost 5 bases; unmatched junction nucleotides: 9. Here the CDR3 reads CASSEVAGDYDNEQFF. The CDR3 DNA reads TGTGCCAGCAGCGAAGTAGCGGGAGATTACGACAATGAGCAGTTCTTC.

This clonotype was seen at least ten times. The chain uses TRBV6-8 and TRBJ2-2, with 10 bases matching TRBD2. This CDR3 region has 17 residues. V was pared by 2 bases and J by 3 bases, with 6 bases of the junction left unmatched. Germline V lookup: CDR1 MNHGY, CDR2 SAAAGT. CDR3 region: CASSYGRLAGDTGELFF. The CDR3 DNA follows: TGTGCCAGCAGTTACGGGCGGCTAGCGGGAGACACCGGGGAGCTGTTTTTT.

This clonotype has more than one count but fewer than ten. The chain links TRBV20-1 to TRBJ2-3, with D perhaps TRBD2 (6 bases). V lost 3 bases and J 5 bases, leaving 15 bases between the germline ends. CDR3 length equals 14 residues. Germline V gene sequence: CDR1 DFQATT, CDR2 SNEGSKA (reference sequence). CDR3 amino acids: CSARDSGRGDTQYF. CDR3 nucleotide sequence: TGCAGTGCTAGGGATTCCGGGAGAGGAGATACGCAGTATTTT.

This clonotype was counted at least ten times. The chain carries TRBV28 and TRBJ2-3; 13 positions agree with TRBD2. The CDR3 loop spans 16 amino acids. The germline V gene has CDR1 MDHEN and CDR2 SYDVKM. After removal of 6 bases from V and 3 bases from J, the junction contained 6 bases not matched to a gene. In nucleotides, the CDR3 is TGTGCCAGCAGCGACGGACTAGCGGGAGTAACAGATACGCAGTATTTT. Its translation is CASSDGLAGVTDTQYF.

This chain joins TRBV7-2 and TRBJ2-1; unclear D gene. Trimming took off 1 base at V and 0 bases at J, with 7 bases between the two ends. The CDR3 contains 15 residues. Germline lookup yields CDR1 SGHTA and CDR2 FQGNSA. CDR3 sequence: CASSLGVFSYNEQFF. The CDR3 nucleotides read TGTGCCAGCAGCTTAGGGGTTTTCTCCTACAATGAGCAGTTCTTC.

The gene calls are TRBV10-3 and TRBJ1-1; tentatively, D is TRBD1 (5 bases). V was trimmed by 7 bases and J by 1 base, leaving 13 bases between them. This CDR3 region has 14 residues. Germline V CDR1 and CDR2: ENHRY, SYGVKD. In DNA, the CDR3 is TGTGCCATCACCCCGGGACTTACGAACACTGAAGCTTTCTTT. It translates to CAITPGLTNTEAFF.

This clonotype has a count of ten or more. This chain links TRBV11-2 with TRBJ2-3, with 7 nucleotides matching TRBD1. The CDR3 has 16 residues. With V trimmed by 4 bases and J by 0 bases, 7 bases remained unmatched. The germline V gene encodes CDR1 SGHAT and CDR2 FQNNGV. CDR3 in DNA: TGTGCCAGCAGCTCTCTACAGGGGCCTAGCACAGATACGCAGTATTTT. Translating gives CASSSLQGPSTDTQYF. Supplemented by reference TRBV11-2 and TRBJ2-3, the full variable domain reads EAGVAQSPRYKIIEKRQSVAFWCNPISGHATLYWYQQILGQGPKLLIQFQNNGVVDDSQLPKDRFSAERLKGVDSTLKIQPAKLEDSAVYLCASSSLQGPSTDTQYFGPGTRLTVL.

Ten or more counts support this clonotype. This sequence joins TRBV9 and TRBJ2-7, with D perhaps matching TRBD1 (5 bases). Germline-derived CDR1 and CDR2 are SGDLS and YYNGEE. This CDR3 comprises 13 residues. Trimming stripped 4 bases from V and 6 bases from J, with 14 bases between. CDR3 sequence reads: CASSTQQGGEQYF. The CDR3 bases are TGTGCCAGCAGCACCCAGCAGGGCGGCGAGCAGTACTTC.

This clonotype was detected many times. The genes are TRBV28 and TRBJ2-7; the match to TRBD2 covers 14 bases. From germline, CDR1 is MDHEN and CDR2 SYDVKM. The CDR3 contains 15 residues. Trimming took 4 bases from V and 4 from J; bases not matched to a gene: 3. The CDR3 spells CASSWGLAGVYEQYF. CDR3 DNA sequence: TGTGCCAGCAGTTGGGGACTAGCGGGAGTGTACGAGCAGTACTTC.

The chain employs TRBV13 and TRBJ1-2, with D uncertain. V was pared by 4 bases and J by 5 bases, with 14 bases between. CDR3 length: 14 amino acids. Germline V gene sequence: CDR1 PRHDT, CDR2 FYEKMQ (reference sequence). CDR3 residues: CASSSPSESYGYTF. In DNA, the CDR3 is TGTGCCAGCAGCTCACCTTCGGAATCTTATGGCTACACCTTC.

This clonotype came up many times. This sequence joins TRBV28 and TRBJ2-7; 8 bases match TRBD2. The CDR3 extends over 17 amino acids. The trim removed 2 bases at V and 5 bases at J, leaving 14 bases unmatched. The germline CDR1 and CDR2 sequences are MDHEN and SYDVKM. Here the CDR3 DNA reads TGTGCCAGCAGTTTAGAGTCTAGCGGGCTCAACTTCCACGAGCAGTACTTC. Translation gives CASSLESSGLNFHEQYF.

In this sample, this clonotype turned up a few times. The chain joins TRBV28 to TRBJ1-1, with D maybe TRBD1 (6 bases). Germline V gene lookup returns CDR1 MDHEN and CDR2 SYDVKM. The CDR3 contains 12 residues. Trimming left V 7 bases short and J 7 bases short, with 13 bases between. The chain's CDR3 is CASKGRTVEAFF. CDR3 DNA sequence: TGTGCCAGCAAGGGACGGACAGTTGAAGCTTTCTTT.

This clonotype was counted ten times or more. The rearrangement joins TRBV7-9 to TRBJ2-1; unclear D gene. Germline-derived CDR1 and CDR2 are SEHNR and FQNEAQ (reference sequence). The V end lost 8 bases, the J end lost 13 bases, and 15 bases lay between the germline ends. The CDR3 runs to 11 residues. The CDR3 sequence is CASFLGTVQFF. The DNA of the CDR3 is TGTGCCAGCTTCCTTGGAACGGTTCAGTTCTTC.

The chain joins TRBV27 to TRBJ1-1; no definite D call. The CDR3 covers 13 residues. V dropped 4 bases and J dropped 5 bases, with 11 bases sitting between them. Germline assignment: CDR1 MNHEY and CDR2 SMNVEV (reference sequence). This CDR3 reads CASSSYYLTEAFF. The DNA for the CDR3 is TGTGCCAGCAGTTCGTATTATCTAACTGAAGCTTTCTTT.

Concerning this clonotype: This sequence may be a read error, since a much larger clone differs from it by one base. The chain has TRBV12-3 or TRBV12-4 and TRBJ2-1; 14 bases are shared with TRBD2. CDR3 length equals 16 residues. With 8 bases clipped from V and 7 bases from J, the junction kept 10 bases outside the gene matches. The DNA for the CDR3 is TGTGCCAGCGCCCTCGGGACTAGCGGGAGCTATAATGAGCAGTTCTTC. It is translated as CASALGTSGSYNEQFF.

This clonotype came up many times. The rearrangement uses TRBV6-1 and TRBJ1-6; D is unresolved. The CDR3 spans 14 residues. CDR1 MNHNS and CDR2 SASEGT come from the germline V gene. V was clipped by 5 bases and J by 9 bases, with 14 bases between them. The CDR3 DNA sequence: TGTGCCAGCAGTAGGCGCGGGCAGCGTTCACCCCTCCACTTT. This encodes CASSRRGQRSPLHF.

This clonotype occurred many times. This rearrangement joins TRBV2 to TRBJ1-1; D uncertain. Germline-derived CDR1 and CDR2 are SNHLY and FYNNEI. The CDR3 length is 13 residues. V was cut by 6 bases and J by 2 bases, with 10 bases left in between. The CDR3 loop reads CASRADINTEAFF. The CDR3 nucleotides are TGTGCCAGCAGAGCTGACATAAACACTGAAGCTTTCTTT. The full variable domain, its missing parts supplied by reference TRBV2 and TRBJ1-1, is EPEVTQTPSHQVTQMGQEVILRCVPISNHLYFYWYRQILGQKVEFLVSFYNNEISEKSEIFDDQFSVERPDGSNFTLKIRSTKLEDSAMYFCASRADINTEAFFGQGTRLTVV.

This clonotype was found a few times. In nucleotides, the CDR3 is TGTGCCACCAGTGAACCGAACCCGCGGACAGGATCATATGGCTACACCTTC. It codes for CATSEPNPRTGSYGYTF. This chain uses TRBV24-1 with TRBJ1-2; 7 bases match TRBD1. Germline CDR1 KGHDR, CDR2 SFDVKD. The CDR3 length is 17 residues. J lost 5 bases, V lost 4 bases, and 15 bases had no gene match.